The 21 T cell receptor beta chains in this list originate from one sample, sequenced in a study of blood T cell repertoires in COVID-19. This table comes from immunoSEQ multiplex PCR, and its TCRdb copy is limited to in-frame clones, with some not included. The table has 450,000 or so clones, 80% to 95% seen once. Sequenced input: PBMCs or T cells enriched from blood (not recorded which). The origin of the receptors is a man aged 18 to 29 who had recovered from COVID-19.

The rearrangement uses TRBV4-1 and TRBJ2-3; TRBD2 matches 9 bases. The CDR3 is 17 amino acids. Germline CDR1 reads MGHRA; CDR2 reads YSYEKL. V was pared by 0 bases and J by 4 bases, with 8 bases of the junction left unmatched. The CDR3: CASSQEAGGRAADTQYF. In nucleotides, the CDR3 is TGCGCCAGCAGCCAAGAAGCGGGAGGAAGGGCTGCAGATACGCAGTATTTT.

The chain joins TRBV3-1 (or the pseudogene TRBV3-2) to TRBJ1-5; no clear D gene. V lost 3 bases and J 1 base, leaving 16 bases between the germline ends. Germline lookup yields CDR1 LGHDT and CDR2 YNNKEL (reference sequence). The CDR3 is 17 amino acids. CDR3 loop: CASSHSGIGISNQPQHF. For the CDR3, the DNA is TGTGCCAGCAGCCATTCCGGGATCGGGATAAGCAATCAGCCCCAGCATTTT.

This clone is a singleton in its sample. The chain couples TRBV28 to TRBJ2-7; TRBD2 aligns across 7 bases. The CDR3 loop spans 15 amino acids. Germline loops: CDR1 MDHEN, CDR2 SYDVKM. The ends lost 5 bases at V and 6 bases at J; junction bases unmatched: 13. The CDR3 DNA reads TGTGCCAGCAGTATCAGCGGATGGACTAGGTCCGAGCAGTACTTC. Translating gives CASSISGWTRSEQYF.

This clone has a single count. The gene calls are TRBV2 and TRBJ1-2; maybe TRBD1 (6 bases). CDR1 is SNHLY and CDR2 is FYNNEI in the germline V gene. V shed 2 bases and J shed 4 bases, with 17 bases lying between them. The CDR3 spans 16 residues. DNA for the CDR3: TGTGCCAGCAGTGAAATAAGGGGGGGGCTCTCCTATGGCTACACCTTC. This translates into CASSEIRGGLSYGYTF.

The chain uses TRBV27 and TRBJ2-1, with D possibly matching TRBD2 (6 bases). This CDR3 has 16 amino acids. V dropped 6 bases and J dropped 6 bases, with 21 bases sitting between them. Per the germline V gene, CDR1 is MNHEY and CDR2 is SMNVEV (reference sequence). The CDR3 DNA reads as TGTGCCAGCAGCCAAAAAGGTCGGGAGCAGGGCAATGAGCAGTTCTTC. It specifies CASSQKGREQGNEQFF.

The V call is TRBV7-9, the J call TRBJ1-2; D call uncertain. Between the trimmed V and J ends, which lost 0 bases and 1 base, there was a span of 6 bases. Germline CDR1 SEHNR, CDR2 FQNEAQ (reference sequence). The CDR3 totals 14 residues. The CDR3 nucleotides read TGTGCCAGCAGCTTAGCGGCAGTTAACTATGGCTACACCTTC. Residues: CASSLAAVNYGYTF.

This chain joins TRBV19 and TRBJ2-7, with no clear D. Between the trimmed V and J ends, which lost 7 bases and 2 bases, there was a span of 18 bases. The CDR3 consists of 15 residues. The V gene's germline CDR1 is LNHDA and CDR2 SQIVND (reference sequence). The CDR3 loop reads CASTPGNRNTYEQYF. The CDR3 region has the DNA TGTGCCAGTACACCCGGAAACAGAAACACCTACGAGCAGTACTTC.

The chain is built from TRBV7-9 and TRBJ1-1; TRBD1 is a possible D gene (6 bases). The CDR3 sequence is 15 residues long. Trimming removed 1 base from V and 1 base from J, with 10 bases in between. The germline CDR1 and CDR2 sequences are SEHNR and FQNEAQ (reference sequence). DNA of the CDR3: TGTGCCAGCAGCTTAGAACCAGGGGCGAACACTGAAGCTTTCTTT. Its translation is CASSLEPGANTEAFF.

V and J are TRBV12-3 or TRBV12-4 and TRBJ1-1; D is unresolved. Trimming stripped 0 bases from V and 11 bases from J, with 13 bases between. This CDR3 contains 13 residues. For the CDR3, the DNA is TGTGCCAGCAGTTTAGCACAGTCCATTGGGGCTTTCTTT. Its translation is CASSLAQSIGAFF.

This sequence joins TRBV19 and TRBJ1-5; TRBD1 agrees at 8 bases. CDR3 length: 15 amino acids. V gave up 8 bases and J gave up 5 bases; unmatched junction bases: 11. CDR1 and CDR2 (germline): LNHDA, SQIVND (reference sequence). CDR3 DNA sequence: TGTGCCAGTGATCCGACAGCAGGGGGCTATCAGCCCCAGCATTTT. It encodes CASDPTAGGYQPQHF.

The rearrangement uses TRBV30 and TRBJ1-5, with 9 bases aligning to TRBD1. The length of the CDR3 is 13 residues. Germline V gene data show CDR1 as GTSNPN and CDR2 as SVGIG (reference sequence). The V gene end was trimmed by 2 bases and the J gene end by 9 bases; junction bases not matched to a gene: 5. The CDR3 spells CAWSPTGGSPQHF. CDR3 nucleotide sequence: TGTGCCTGGAGTCCGACAGGGGGATCGCCCCAGCATTTT.

V is TRBV19 and J is TRBJ2-4, with TRBD2 matching 12 bases. CDR1 and CDR2 from the germline V gene are LNHDA and SQIVND (reference sequence). The CDR3 runs to 20 residues. The junction had 15 bases not matched to a gene; V was cut back by 5 bases and J by 1 base. CDR3 region: CASSSSPGLAGRWAKNIQYF. The CDR3 DNA reads TGTGCCAGTAGTTCCTCTCCGGGACTAGCGGGTAGGTGGGCCAAAAACATTCAGTACTTC.

The V and J genes are TRBV3-1 (or the pseudogene TRBV3-2) and TRBJ2-7, with D perhaps TRBD1 (7 bases). V was shortened by 4 bases and J by 6 bases, with 19 bases between the two germline ends. The CDR3 has 15 amino acids. The germline V gene has CDR1 LGHDT and CDR2 YNNKEL (reference sequence). The CDR3 loop is CASSRGGTARPEQYF. CDR3 sequence (DNA): TGTGCCAGCAGCCGTGGGGGGACAGCGAGGCCCGAGCAGTACTTC.

The chain recombines TRBV18 with TRBJ1-2, with TRBD1 identical over 12 bases. CDR1 and CDR2 (germline): KGHSH, LQKENI. This CDR3 contains 17 residues. J gave up 8 bases and V 1 base, and 11 bases lay outside the gene matches. The CDR3: CASSPQPPGQGAWGYTF. For the CDR3, the DNA is TGTGCCAGCTCACCACAGCCACCGGGACAGGGGGCTTGGGGCTACACCTTC.

This chain connects TRBV7-3 to TRBJ2-1; 7 positions match TRBD2. The CDR3 consists of 15 residues. From germline, CDR1 is SGHTA and CDR2 FQGTGA. V lost 5 bases, J lost 7 bases, and 11 bases stayed unmatched. The CDR3 spells CASSAREPSVNEQFF. For the CDR3, the DNA is TGTGCCAGCAGCGCGCGGGAGCCCTCGGTTAATGAGCAGTTCTTC.

The V gene is TRBV3-1 (or the pseudogene TRBV3-2), the J gene TRBJ1-4; 7 nucleotides match TRBD1. Germline V lookup: CDR1 LGHDT, CDR2 YNNKEL (reference sequence). The CDR3 totals 15 residues. With 4 bases clipped from V and 5 bases from J, the junction kept 7 bases outside the gene matches. CDR3 region: CASSRTGAVNEKLFF. CDR3 DNA sequence: TGTGCCAGCAGCCGTACAGGGGCCGTAAATGAAAAACTGTTTTTT.

The chain uses TRBV4-1 and TRBJ1-5; 7 nucleotides align to TRBD1. Germline V gene lookup returns CDR1 MGHRA and CDR2 YSYEKL. This CDR3 has 15 amino acids. The V gene end was trimmed by 4 bases and the J gene end by 4 bases; junction bases not matched to a gene: 7. CDR3 amino acids: CASSRGQVENQPQHF. The CDR3 nucleotides read TGCGCCAGCAGCCGCGGACAGGTCGAAAATCAGCCCCAGCATTTT.

The chain recombines TRBV5-4 with TRBJ2-1; D not resolved. Germline V lookup: CDR1 SGHNT, CDR2 YYREEE (reference sequence). V lost 0 bases and J lost 6, with 10 bases in between. This CDR3 has 14 residues. The CDR3 bases are TGTGCCAGCAGCTTGGCCGTAAGAGGCAATGAGCAGTTCTTC. Translated, it gives CASSLAVRGNEQFF.

The V and J genes are TRBV5-1 and TRBJ1-6, with 9 bases lining up with TRBD1. CDR1 and CDR2 (germline): SGHRS, YFSETQ. J was trimmed by 10 bases and V by 2 bases; bases with no gene match: 4. This CDR3 is 14 amino acids long. The CDR3 DNA is TGCGCCAGCAGCTTAGACAGGGGGAGATCACCCCTCCACTTT. It yields the protein CASSLDRGRSPLHF.

The chain carries TRBV29-1 and TRBJ1-1; D is perhaps TRBD1 (5 bases). The CDR3 runs 14 residues. Germline assignment: CDR1 SQVTM and CDR2 ANQGSEA. Trimming cost V 5 bases and J 5 bases, with 18 bases left between them. The CDR3 DNA sequence: TGCAGCGTTCTACGGTCAGGGCGGGAGACTGAAGCTTTCTTT. Its protein product is CSVLRSGRETEAFF.

This clone was recorded only once. The gene calls are TRBV5-4 and TRBJ1-2; D might be TRBD1 (5 bases). This CDR3 contains 15 residues. V was cut by 1 base and J by 4 bases, with 14 bases left in between. The germline gives CDR1 SGHNT, CDR2 YYREEE (reference sequence). The CDR3 protein is CASSLRSRGPYGYTF. Here the CDR3 DNA reads TGTGCCAGCAGCTTGAGGTCAAGGGGTCCCTATGGCTACACCTTC.